This TCR beta chain originates from a study of blood T cell repertoires in COVID-19. Study-level background: The United States, Italy and Spain provided the acute and convalescent COVID-19 samples. PBMCs, B-cell-depleted T cells, or T cells were the source of the cDNA or gDNA that made up the material.

The J segment lost 1 base and the V segment lost 9 bases, leaving 2 bases of the junction unmatched. The CDR3 totals 13 residues. Per germline, CDR1 SGHKS and CDR2 YYEKEE (reference sequence). Per the original methods: Amplified reference gene primers provided the basis for estimating nucleated cell counts. TCRdb keeps only in-frame clones here, not all; method: immunoSEQ multiplex PCR. The D gene and trimming were derived from the DNA, and the V and J assignments and clone size from that table. The data hold some 90,000 clones, with less than 85% observed a single time. This TCR was sampled from a man between 65 and 79 years old with active or convalescent COVID-19. J is TRBJ1-1 and V is TRBV5-5; TRBD1 matches at 11 bases. The specimen sequenced was peripheral blood. The CDR3 here is CATGTGGNTEAFF. The CDR3 bases are TGTGCCACGGGGACAGGGGGGAACACTGAAGCTTTCTTT. The whole variable domain, filled in from reference TRBV5-5 and TRBJ1-1, reads DAGVTQSPTHLIKTRGQQVTLRCSPISGHKSVSWYQQVLGQGPQFIFQYYEKEERGRGNFPDRFSARQFPNYSSELNVNALLLGDSALYLCATGTGGNTEAFFGQGTRLTVV.